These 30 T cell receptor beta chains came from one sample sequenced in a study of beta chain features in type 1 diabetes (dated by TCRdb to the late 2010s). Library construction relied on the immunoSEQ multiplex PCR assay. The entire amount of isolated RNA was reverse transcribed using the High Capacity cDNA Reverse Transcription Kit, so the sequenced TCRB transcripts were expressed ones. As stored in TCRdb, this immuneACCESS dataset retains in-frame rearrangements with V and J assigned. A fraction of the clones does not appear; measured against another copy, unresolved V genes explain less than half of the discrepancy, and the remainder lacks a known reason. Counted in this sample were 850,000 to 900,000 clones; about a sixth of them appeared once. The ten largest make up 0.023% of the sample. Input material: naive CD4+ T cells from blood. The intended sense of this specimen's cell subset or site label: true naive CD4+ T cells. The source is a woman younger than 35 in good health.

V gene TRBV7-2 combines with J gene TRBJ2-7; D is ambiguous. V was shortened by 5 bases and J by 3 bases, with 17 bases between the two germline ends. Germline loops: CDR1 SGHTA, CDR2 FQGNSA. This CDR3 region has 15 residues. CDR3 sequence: CASSLSPGAHYEQYF. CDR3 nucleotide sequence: TGTGCCAGCAGCCTTTCCCCTGGCGCCCACTACGAGCAGTACTTC.

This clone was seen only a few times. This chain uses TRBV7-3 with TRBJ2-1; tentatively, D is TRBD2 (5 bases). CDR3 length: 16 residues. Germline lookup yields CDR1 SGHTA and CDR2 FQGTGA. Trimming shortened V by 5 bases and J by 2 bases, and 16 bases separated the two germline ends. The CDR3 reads CASSPSRAGAYNEQFF. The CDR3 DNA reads TGTGCCAGCAGCCCCAGCCGGGCGGGTGCCTACAATGAGCAGTTCTTC.

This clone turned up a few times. This CDR3 is CATSREEPGLAGIVEQYF. Here the CDR3 DNA reads TGTGCCACCAGCAGAGAGGAGCCGGGACTAGCGGGGATTGTCGAGCAGTACTTC. The J gene is TRBJ2-7, the V gene TRBV15; 13 bases fit TRBD2. The CDR3 is 18 amino acids. Looked up from germline, CDR1 is LNHNV and CDR2 is YYDKDF (reference sequence). The junction had 11 bases not matched to a gene; V was cut back by 0 bases and J by 6 bases.

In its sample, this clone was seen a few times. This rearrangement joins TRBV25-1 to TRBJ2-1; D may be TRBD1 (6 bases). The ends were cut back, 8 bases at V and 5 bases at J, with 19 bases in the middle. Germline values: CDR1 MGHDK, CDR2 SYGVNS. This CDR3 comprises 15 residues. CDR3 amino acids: CASLRTGLSNNEQFF. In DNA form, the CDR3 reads TGTGCCAGCCTACGAACAGGGCTTTCGAACAATGAGCAGTTCTTC.

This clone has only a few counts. The chain's CDR3 is CASSWGRRETQYF. The DNA for the CDR3 is TGTGCCAGCAGTTGGGGGCGCCGGGAGACCCAGTACTTC. The chain has TRBV6-1 and TRBJ2-5; D is possibly TRBD1 (6 bases). This CDR3 spans 13 amino acids. V was trimmed by 5 bases and J by 5 bases, leaving 12 bases between them. Germline values: CDR1 MNHNS, CDR2 SASEGT.

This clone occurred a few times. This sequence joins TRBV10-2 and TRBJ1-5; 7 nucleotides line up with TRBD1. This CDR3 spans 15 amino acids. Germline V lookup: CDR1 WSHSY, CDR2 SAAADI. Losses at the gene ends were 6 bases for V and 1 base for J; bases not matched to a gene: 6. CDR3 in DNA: TGCGCCAGCAGCGAGGGGACAGCCAGCAATCAGCCCCAGCATTTT. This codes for CASSEGTASNQPQHF.

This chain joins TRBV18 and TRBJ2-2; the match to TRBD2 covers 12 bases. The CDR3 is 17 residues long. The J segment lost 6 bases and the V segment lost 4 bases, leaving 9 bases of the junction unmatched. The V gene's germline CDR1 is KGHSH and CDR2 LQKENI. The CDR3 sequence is CASSRTSGTASPGELFF. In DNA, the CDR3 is TGTGCCAGCTCACGGACTAGCGGGACGGCTTCACCCGGGGAGCTGTTTTTT. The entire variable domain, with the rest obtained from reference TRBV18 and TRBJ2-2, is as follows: NAGVMQNPRHLVRRRGQEARLRCSPMKGHSHVYWYRQLPEEGLKFMVYLQKENIIDESGMPKERFSAEFPKEGPSILRIQQVVRGDSAAYFCASSRTSGTASPGELFFGEGSRLTVL.

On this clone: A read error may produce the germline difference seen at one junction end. Here the CDR3 reads CASSLSRTSGSSHEQYF. The CDR3 nucleotides read TGCGCCAGCAGCTTGTCACGGACTAGCGGGAGCTCCCACGAGCAGTACTTC. The chain combines TRBV5-1 with TRBJ2-7; 13 bases are a match to TRBD2. This CDR3 region has 17 residues. Germline V gene lookup returns CDR1 SGHRS and CDR2 YFSETQ.

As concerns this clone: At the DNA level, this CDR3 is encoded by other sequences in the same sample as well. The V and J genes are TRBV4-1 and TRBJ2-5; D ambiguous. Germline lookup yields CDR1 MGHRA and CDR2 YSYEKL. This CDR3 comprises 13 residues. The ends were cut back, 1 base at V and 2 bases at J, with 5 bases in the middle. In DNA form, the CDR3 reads TGCGCCAGCAGCCAAGTGGTGCAAGAGACCCAGTACTTC. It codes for CASSQVVQETQYF.

CDR3 sequence reads: CASSQYRVSGNTIYF. The CDR3 DNA is TGTGCCAGCAGCCAATACAGGGTCTCTGGAAACACCATATATTTT. This chain connects TRBV4-2 to TRBJ1-3; perhaps TRBD1 as D (6 bases). Trimming shortened V by 2 bases and J by 0 bases, and 8 bases separated the two germline ends. CDR1 LGHNA and CDR2 YNFKEQ come from the germline V gene. The CDR3 spans 15 residues.

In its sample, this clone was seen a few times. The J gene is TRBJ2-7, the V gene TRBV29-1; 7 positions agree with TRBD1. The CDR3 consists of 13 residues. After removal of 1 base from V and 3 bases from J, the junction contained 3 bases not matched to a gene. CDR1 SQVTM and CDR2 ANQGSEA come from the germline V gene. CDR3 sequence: CSVEGQGFYEQYF. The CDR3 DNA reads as TGCAGCGTTGAAGGACAGGGTTTCTACGAGCAGTACTTC.

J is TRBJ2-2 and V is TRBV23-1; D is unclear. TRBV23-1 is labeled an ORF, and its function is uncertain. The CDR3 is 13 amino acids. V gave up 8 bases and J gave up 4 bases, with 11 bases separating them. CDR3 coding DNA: TGCGCCAGCCGACTTATGGGCACCGGGGAGCTGTTTTTT. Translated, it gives CASRLMGTGELFF.

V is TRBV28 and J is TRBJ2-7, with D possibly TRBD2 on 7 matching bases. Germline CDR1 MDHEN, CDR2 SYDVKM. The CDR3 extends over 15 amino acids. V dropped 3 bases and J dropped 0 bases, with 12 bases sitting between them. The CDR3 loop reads CASSFAGEGSYEQYF. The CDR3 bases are TGTGCCAGCAGTTTTGCAGGGGAGGGCTCCTACGAGCAGTACTTC.

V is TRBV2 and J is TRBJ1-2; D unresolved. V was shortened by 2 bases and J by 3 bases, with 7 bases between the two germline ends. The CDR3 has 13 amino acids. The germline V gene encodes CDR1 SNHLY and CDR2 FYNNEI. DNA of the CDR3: TGTGCCAGCAGTGAACTTCAGGACTATGGCTACACCTTC. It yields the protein CASSELQDYGYTF.

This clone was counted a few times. The CDR3 protein is CASGNGVYEQYF. The CDR3 DNA follows: TGTGCCAGCGGGAACGGAGTCTACGAGCAGTACTTC. This chain connects TRBV2 to TRBJ2-5; no definite D call. TRBJ2-7 explains the end of the DNA better; the J call may be wrong. The germline V gene encodes CDR1 SNHLY and CDR2 FYNNEI. The CDR3 extends over 12 amino acids.

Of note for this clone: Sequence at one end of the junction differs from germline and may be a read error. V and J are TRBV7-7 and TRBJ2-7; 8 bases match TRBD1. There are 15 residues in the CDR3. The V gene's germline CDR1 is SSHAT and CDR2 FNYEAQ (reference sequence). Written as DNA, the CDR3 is TGTGCTAGCAGCTCCCATTTCGGACAGGGCTACGAGCAGTACTTC. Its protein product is CASSSHFGQGYEQYF.

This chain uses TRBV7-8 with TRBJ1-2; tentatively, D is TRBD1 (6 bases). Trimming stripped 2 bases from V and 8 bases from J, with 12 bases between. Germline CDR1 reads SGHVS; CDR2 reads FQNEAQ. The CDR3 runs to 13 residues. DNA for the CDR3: TGTGCCAGCAGCTTACAGGGGCAGATCGGCTACACCTTC. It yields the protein CASSLQGQIGYTF.

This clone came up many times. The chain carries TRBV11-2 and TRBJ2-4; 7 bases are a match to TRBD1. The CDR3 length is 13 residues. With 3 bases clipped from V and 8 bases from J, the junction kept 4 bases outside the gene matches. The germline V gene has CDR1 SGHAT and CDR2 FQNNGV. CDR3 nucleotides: TGTGCCAGCAGCTTGGGACAGAGAGACATTCAGTACTTC. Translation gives CASSLGQRDIQYF.

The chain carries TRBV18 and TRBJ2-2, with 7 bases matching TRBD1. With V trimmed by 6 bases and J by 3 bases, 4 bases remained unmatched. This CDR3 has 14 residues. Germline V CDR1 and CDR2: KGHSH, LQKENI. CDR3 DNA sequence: TGTGCCAGCTCGGTGGGACAGCACACCGGGGAGCTGTTTTTT. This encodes CASSVGQHTGELFF.

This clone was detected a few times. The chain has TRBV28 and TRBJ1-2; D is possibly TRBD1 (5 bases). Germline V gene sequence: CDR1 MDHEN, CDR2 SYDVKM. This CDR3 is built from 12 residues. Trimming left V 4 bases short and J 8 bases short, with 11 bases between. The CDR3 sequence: CASSSLQGGYTF. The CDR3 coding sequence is TGTGCCAGCAGTTCTCTCCAGGGCGGCTACACCTTC.

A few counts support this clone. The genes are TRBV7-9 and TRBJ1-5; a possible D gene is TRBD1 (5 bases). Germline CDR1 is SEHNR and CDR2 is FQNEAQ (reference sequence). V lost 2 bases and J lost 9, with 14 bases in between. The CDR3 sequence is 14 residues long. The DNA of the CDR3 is TGTGCCAGCAGCTTAACAGGTTGGGGTACGCCCCAGCATTTT. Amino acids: CASSLTGWGTPQHF.

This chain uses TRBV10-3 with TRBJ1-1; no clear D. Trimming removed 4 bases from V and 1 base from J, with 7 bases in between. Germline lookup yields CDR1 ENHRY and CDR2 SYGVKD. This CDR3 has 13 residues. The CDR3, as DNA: TGTGCCATCAGTGCTGAGGGGAACACTGAAGCTTTCTTT. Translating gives CAISAEGNTEAFF.

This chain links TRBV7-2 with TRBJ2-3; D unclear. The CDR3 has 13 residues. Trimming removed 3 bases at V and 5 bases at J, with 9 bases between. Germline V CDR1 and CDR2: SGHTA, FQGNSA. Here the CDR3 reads CASSLREEDTQYF. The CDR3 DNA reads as TGTGCCAGCAGCTTGAGAGAAGAAGATACGCAGTATTTT.

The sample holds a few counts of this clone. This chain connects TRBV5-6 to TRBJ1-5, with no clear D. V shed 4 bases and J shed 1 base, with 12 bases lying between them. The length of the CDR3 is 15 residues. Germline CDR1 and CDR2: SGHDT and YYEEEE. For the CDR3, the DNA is TGTGCCAGCAGCCGGTGGATGGTCAGCAATCAGCCCCAGCATTTT. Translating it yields CASSRWMVSNQPQHF.

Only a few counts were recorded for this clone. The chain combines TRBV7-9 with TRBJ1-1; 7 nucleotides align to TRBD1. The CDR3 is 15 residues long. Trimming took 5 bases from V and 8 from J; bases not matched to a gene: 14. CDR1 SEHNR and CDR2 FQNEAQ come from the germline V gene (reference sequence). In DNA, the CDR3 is TGTGCCAGCAGCGAAGGACAGGCAGGTTTGGGAGAAGCTTTCTTT. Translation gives CASSEGQAGLGEAFF.

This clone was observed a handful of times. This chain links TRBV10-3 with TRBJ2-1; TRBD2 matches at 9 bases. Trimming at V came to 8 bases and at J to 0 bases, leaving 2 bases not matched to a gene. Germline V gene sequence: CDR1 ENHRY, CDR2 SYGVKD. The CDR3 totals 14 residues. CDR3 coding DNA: TGTGCCATCGCGGGAGGGAGCTCCTACAATGAGCAGTTCTTC. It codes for CAIAGGSSYNEQFF.

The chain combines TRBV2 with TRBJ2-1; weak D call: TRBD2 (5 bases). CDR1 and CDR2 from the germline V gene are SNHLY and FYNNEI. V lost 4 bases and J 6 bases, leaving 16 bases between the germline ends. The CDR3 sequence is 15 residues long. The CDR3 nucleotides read TGTGCCAGCAGTGCAGAGCTCATGGGAGTCAATGAGCAGTTCTTC. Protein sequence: CASSAELMGVNEQFF.

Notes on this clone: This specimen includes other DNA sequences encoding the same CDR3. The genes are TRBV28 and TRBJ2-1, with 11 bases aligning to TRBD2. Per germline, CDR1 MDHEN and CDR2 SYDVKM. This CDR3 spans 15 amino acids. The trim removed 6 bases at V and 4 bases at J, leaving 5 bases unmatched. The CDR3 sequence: CASRPGTSGYNEQFF. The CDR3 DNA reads TGTGCCAGCAGACCCGGGACTAGCGGTTACAATGAGCAGTTCTTC.

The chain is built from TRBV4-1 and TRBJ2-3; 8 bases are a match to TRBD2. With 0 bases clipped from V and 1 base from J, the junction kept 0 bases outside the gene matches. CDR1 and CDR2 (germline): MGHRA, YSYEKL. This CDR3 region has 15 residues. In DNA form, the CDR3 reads TGCGCCAGCAGCCAAGAACTAGCGGGCACAGATACGCAGTATTTT. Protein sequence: CASSQELAGTDTQYF.

The CDR3 DNA is TGTGCCATCAGGGGACAGTCCGCAGATACGCAGTATTTT. Translating it yields CAIRGQSADTQYF. The gene calls are TRBV10-3 and TRBJ2-3; 7 bases are a match to TRBD1. The germline V gene has CDR1 ENHRY and CDR2 SYGVKD. The CDR3 spans 13 residues. Germline trimming cut 6 bases from V and 4 bases from J; bases unmatched to any gene: 4.